This T cell receptor beta chain stems from a study of Graves' ophthalmopathy and Graves' hyperthyroidism. This clonotype was recorded at least ten times. The antigen remains unidentified. The sequenced template was RNA, covering the TCR beta CDR3 region. After a first-round RT-PCR with HTBI primers, a second-round multiplex PCR was run. Via MiXCR, TCRdb re-called the multiplex PCR reads, giving one row per CDR3 protein. This sample has a few hundred thousand distinct CDR3 sequences; about a sixth occur once, and the top ten carry roughly 2.6%. Germline V gives CDR1 MNHEY, CDR2 SVGAGI. Trimming removed 2 bases from V and 6 bases from J; junction bases left unmatched: 8. This CDR3 contains 17 residues. General study findings and limits: This model predicted ophthalmopathy progression (sensitivity roughly 71%, specificity 72% to 85%). Most thyroid clonotypes expanded beyond 0.001 frequency were also found in blood.

The origin of this receptor is an adult woman with stable Graves' hyperthyroidism. This chain connects TRBV6-5 to TRBJ2-4, with 12 bases lining up with TRBD2. The sequencing input was peripheral blood. The CDR3 spells CASSYRLAGGPGNIQYF. The DNA for the CDR3 is TGTGCCAGCAGTTACCGGCTAGCGGGAGGGCCTGGAAACATTCAGTACTTC.